Presented here are 3 T cell receptor beta chains from one specimen sequenced in a study of T cell clones after liver transplantation. Only in-frame clones appear in the TCRdb table, and some are missing; sequencing was by immunoSEQ multiplex PCR. Here the sample spans 51,000 or so clones, around 85% being singletons. The material was CD8+ T cells from blood, obtained 12 months after liver transplant. These receptors came from a human patient who received a liver transplant. Some T cells may be provided by the graft donor.

The chain has TRBV5-1 and TRBJ2-1, with 11 bases fitting TRBD1. CDR3 size: 16 residues. Germline V lookup: CDR1 SGHRS, CDR2 YFSETQ. Trimming at V came to 4 bases and at J to 6 bases, leaving 9 bases not matched to a gene. The CDR3 nucleotides read TGCGCCAGCAGCCCAGGGACAGGGGGGAGGGTCAATGAGCAGTTCTTC. Protein sequence: CASSPGTGGRVNEQFF. The full variable domain, its missing parts supplied by reference TRBV5-1 and TRBJ2-1, is KAGVTQTPRYLIKTRGQQVTLSCSPISGHRSVSWYQQTPGQGLQFLFEYFSETQRNKGNFPGRFSGRQFSNSRSEMNVSTLELGDSALYLCASSPGTGGRVNEQFFGPGTRLTVL.

As concerns this clone: This likely comes from a read error, as the CDR3 has no conserved phenylalanine or tryptophan at its end. It is unclear where the CDR3 begins or ends on the DNA, so no DNA is shown, and the CDR3 is as TCRdb lists it. This chain connects TRBV23-1 to TRBJ1-4; the table gives TRBD1 as D, unverified against the DNA. TRBV23-1 is classed as an ORF, of uncertain function. From its first to its last residue, the CDR3 has 12 amino acids. The CDR3 protein is CASSHLRQGIRV.

V and J are TRBV6-4 and TRBJ2-3; D gene uncertain. Trimming took off 0 bases at V and 6 bases at J, with 7 bases between the two ends. The CDR3 runs 13 residues. Germline CDR1 reads MRHNA; CDR2 reads SNTAGT. Here the CDR3 DNA reads TGTGCCAGCAGTGACTCCGCGTTCGATACGCAGTATTTT. This sequence encodes CASSDSAFDTQYF.